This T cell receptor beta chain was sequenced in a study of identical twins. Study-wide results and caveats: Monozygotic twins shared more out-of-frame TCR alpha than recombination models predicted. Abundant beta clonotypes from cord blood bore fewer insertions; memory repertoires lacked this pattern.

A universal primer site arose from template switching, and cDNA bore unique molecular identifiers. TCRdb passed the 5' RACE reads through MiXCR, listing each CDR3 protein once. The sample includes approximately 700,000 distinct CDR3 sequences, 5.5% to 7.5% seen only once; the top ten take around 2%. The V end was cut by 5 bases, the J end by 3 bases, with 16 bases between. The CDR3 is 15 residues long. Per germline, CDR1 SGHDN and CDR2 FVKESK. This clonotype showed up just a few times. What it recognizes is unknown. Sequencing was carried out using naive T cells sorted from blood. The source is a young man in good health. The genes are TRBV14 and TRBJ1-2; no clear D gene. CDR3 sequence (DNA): TGTGCCAGCAGCTCCGAACGAGGTGGACACTATGGCTACACCTTC. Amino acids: CASSSERGGHYGYTF.